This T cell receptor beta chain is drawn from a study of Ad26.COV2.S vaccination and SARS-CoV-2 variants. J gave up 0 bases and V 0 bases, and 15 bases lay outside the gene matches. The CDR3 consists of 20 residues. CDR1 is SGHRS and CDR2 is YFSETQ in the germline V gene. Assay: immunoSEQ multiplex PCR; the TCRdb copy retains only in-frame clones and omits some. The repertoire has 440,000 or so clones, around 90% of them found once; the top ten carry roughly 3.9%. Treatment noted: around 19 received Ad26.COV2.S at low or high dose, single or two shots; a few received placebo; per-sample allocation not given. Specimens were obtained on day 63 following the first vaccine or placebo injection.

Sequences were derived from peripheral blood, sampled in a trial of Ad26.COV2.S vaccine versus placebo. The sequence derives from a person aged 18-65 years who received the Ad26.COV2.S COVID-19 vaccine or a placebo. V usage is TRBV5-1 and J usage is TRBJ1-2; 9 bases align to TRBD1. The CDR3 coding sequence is TGCGCCAGCAGCTTGGCACCGACCTCCGGGACAGGGCCTACTAACTATGGCTACACCTTC. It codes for CASSLAPTSGTGPTNYGYTF.